Shown below are 4 T cell receptor beta chains from a single sample sequenced in a study of vaccination and CD4 T cells after COVID-19. No antigen has been identified for these receptors. Sequence data for DNA of cultured CD4+ T cells were generated by the Oncomine TCR Beta short-read assay. Using its own MiXCR run on the PCR reads, TCRdb lists one record per CDR3 protein. The table shows about 16,000 distinct CDR3 sequences, with 50% to 65% occurring only once. Documented treatment: 10-day PBMC culture with coronavirus spike peptide pools or control peptides (ViraFEST assay). Sequenced here: CD4+ T cells from blood, cultured in vitro, sampled before SARS-CoV-2 vaccination. The source is a human donor who had recovered from COVID-19.

This sequence joins TRBV7-9 and TRBJ1-2; D unresolved. The CDR3 is 11 amino acids. Trimming shortened V by 5 bases and J by 8 bases, and 9 bases separated the two germline ends. From germline, CDR1 is SEHNR and CDR2 FQNEAQ (reference sequence). CDR3 protein: CASSRGRGYTF. Written as DNA, the CDR3 is TGTGCCAGCAGCCGAGGGAGGGGCTACACCTTC.

The rearrangement joins TRBV24-1 to TRBJ1-5, with 7 bases matching TRBD1. J lost 7 bases, V lost 3 bases, and 5 bases had no gene match. CDR1 is KGHDR, CDR2 SFDVKD, per germline. This CDR3 contains 14 residues. CDR3 nucleotides: TGTGCCACCAGTGATACGACAGGGACCCAGCCCCAGCATTTT. This gives the protein CATSDTTGTQPQHF.

The rearrangement joins TRBV6-5 to TRBJ2-2, with a tentative D call TRBD2 (5 bases). Germline V gene lookup returns CDR1 MNHEY and CDR2 SVGAGI. Trimming removed 3 bases from V and 5 bases from J, with 10 bases in between. The CDR3 length is 14 residues. CDR3 sequence reads: CASSYRGFTGELFF. In DNA form, the CDR3 reads TGTGCCAGCAGTTATCGAGGGTTTACCGGGGAGCTGTTTTTT.

This clonotype was counted once. The chain has TRBV5-6 and TRBJ1-2, with D unclear. V was clipped by 0 bases and J by 8 bases, with 14 bases between them. In germline, CDR1 is SGHDT, CDR2 YYEEEE. This CDR3 comprises 14 residues. The chain's CDR3 is CASSLAPPTEGYTF. The CDR3, as DNA: TGTGCCAGCAGCTTGGCCCCACCAACTGAAGGCTACACCTTC.